This TCR beta chain appears in the sequencing data of a study of blood T cell repertoires in COVID-19. The overall study: COVID-19 samples collected from the United States, Italy and Spain covered acute and convalescent phases.

Per the original methods: The assay estimated nucleated cells by amplifying reference gene primers. This table comes from immunoSEQ multiplex PCR, and its TCRdb copy is limited to in-frame clones, with some not included. Clone size and the V and J calls come from that table; the DNA yielded D and trimming. The sample lists some 500,000 clones; approximately 88% were seen once. CDR1 is SGHNT and CDR2 is YENEEA in the germline V gene. The CDR3 contains 16 residues. Losses at the gene ends were 8 bases for V and 5 bases for J; bases not matched to a gene: 16. This clone turned up a few times. In assigning cohorts, the study relied on participant-reported clinical history. For recovered donors of Cohort 3, there were two negative PCRs, clearance, or symptom resolution.

This sequence originates from a woman between 40 and 50 years old who had recovered from COVID-19. Specimen: PBMCs or T cells enriched from blood (not recorded which). This chain connects TRBV11-3 to TRBJ2-3; 7 nucleotides match TRBD2. The DNA for the CDR3 is TGTGCCAGCGGCTACCTTTCGGCGGGAGTAGGAGATACGCAGTATTTT. This encodes CASGYLSAGVGDTQYF. The variable domain in full, completed from reference TRBV11-3 and TRBJ2-3, reads EAGVVQSPRYKIIEKKQPVAFWCNPISGHNTLYWYLQNLGQGPELLIRYENEEAVDDSQLPKDRFSAERLKGVDSTLKIQPAELGDSAVYLCASGYLSAGVGDTQYFGPGTRLTVL.